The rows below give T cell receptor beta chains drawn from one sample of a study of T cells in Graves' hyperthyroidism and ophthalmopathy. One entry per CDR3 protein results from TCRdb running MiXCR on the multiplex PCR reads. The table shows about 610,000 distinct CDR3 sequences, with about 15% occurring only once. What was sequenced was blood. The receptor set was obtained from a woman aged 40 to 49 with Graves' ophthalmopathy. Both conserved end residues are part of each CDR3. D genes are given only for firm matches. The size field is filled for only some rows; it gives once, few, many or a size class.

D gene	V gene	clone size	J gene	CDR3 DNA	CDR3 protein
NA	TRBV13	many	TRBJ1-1	TGTGCCAGCAGCTTCGGGGGGCCGAGCACTGAAGCTTTCTTT	CASSFGGPSTEAFF
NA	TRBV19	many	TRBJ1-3	TGTGCCAGTAGATGGGGCGCTGGCTCTGGAAACACCATATATTTT	CASRWGAGSGNTIYF
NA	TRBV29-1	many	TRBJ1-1	TGCAGCGTACGCCTGGATCTTTCCCTGAACACTGAAGCTTTCTTT	CSVRLDLSLNTEAFF
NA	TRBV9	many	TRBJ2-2	TGTGCCAGCAGCGTATCCGGGGGAAACACCGGGGAGCTGTTTTTT	CASSVSGGNTGELFF
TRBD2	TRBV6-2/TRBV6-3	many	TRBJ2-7	TGTGCCAGCGAAGTAGCGGGAGGGATTGGCTACGAGCAGTACTTC	CASEVAGGIGYEQYF
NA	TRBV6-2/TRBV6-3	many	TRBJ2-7	TGTGCCAGCAGTTACTATCCAGGTCCATCCGAGCAGTACTTC	CASSYYPGPSEQYF
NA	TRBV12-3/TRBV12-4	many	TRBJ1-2	TGTGCCAGCAGTCCGGGACCGGGAGGCTACACCTTC	CASSPGPGGYTF
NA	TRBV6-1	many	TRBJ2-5	TGTGCCAGCACCTCGGGGGGCCGTGAAGAGACCCAGTACTTC	CASTSGGREETQYF
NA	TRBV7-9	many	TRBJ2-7	TGTGCCAGCAGGAGAGGACTGGCATCCGAGCAGTACTTC	CASRRGLASEQYF
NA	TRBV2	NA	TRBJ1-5	TGTGCCAGCAGCCCGTCCTATAGCAATCAGCCCCAGCATTTT	CASSPSYSNQPQHF
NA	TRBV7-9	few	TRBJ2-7	TGTGCCAGCAGCTCCACAAATCATAGGACGAGACCCTACGAGCAGTACTTC	CASSSTNHRTRPYEQYF
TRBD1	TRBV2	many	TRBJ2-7	TGTGCCAGCAGGATCATGGGCCAGGGGGTCACCTACGAGCAGTACTTC	CASRIMGQGVTYEQYF
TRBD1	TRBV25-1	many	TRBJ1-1	TGTGCCAGCAACCTAAGGACAGGAGGAAGGGATGAAGCTTTCTTT	CASNLRTGGRDEAFF
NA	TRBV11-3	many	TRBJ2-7	TGTGCCAGCAGCTTATACAGCGGAAGTTCTTCCACCTACGAGCAGTACTTC	CASSLYSGSSSTYEQYF
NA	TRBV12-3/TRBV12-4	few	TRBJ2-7	TGTGCCAGCAGTTCACAGGGTCGCGAGCAGTACTTC	CASSSQGREQYF
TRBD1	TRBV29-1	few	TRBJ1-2	TGCAGCGTTGCAGGGGGAAGACATGGCTACACCTTC	CSVAGGRHGYTF
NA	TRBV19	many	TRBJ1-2	TGTGCCAGTAGTATAGCCGCGGGCAGCAACTATGGCTACACCTTC	CASSIAAGSNYGYTF
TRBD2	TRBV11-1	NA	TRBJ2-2	TGTGCCAGCAGCTCCGGGACTAGCGGGAGGAACACCGGGGAGCTGTTTTTT	CASSSGTSGRNTGELFF
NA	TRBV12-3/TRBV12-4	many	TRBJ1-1	TGTGCCAGCGTCAGAGAGAGAGACACTGAAGCTTTCTTT	CASVRERDTEAFF
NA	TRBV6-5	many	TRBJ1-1	TGTGCCAGCAGTTACTCGGAGAACACTGAAGCTTTCTTT	CASSYSENTEAFF
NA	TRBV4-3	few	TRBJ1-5	TGCGCCAGCAGCCAAGATTGGGCTTTGGGGGGCAATCAGCCCCAGCATTTT	CASSQDWALGGNQPQHF
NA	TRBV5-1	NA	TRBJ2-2	TGCGCCAGCAACCGGGCCGCCCAGAACACCGGGGAGCTGTTTTTT	CASNRAAQNTGELFF
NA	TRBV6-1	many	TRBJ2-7	TGTGCCAGCAGTGAAACTGGGAACGGCTACGAGCAGTACTTC	CASSETGNGYEQYF
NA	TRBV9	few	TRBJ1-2	TGTGCCAGCAGCCATTCGAAGGGGGGCGCCACGGACTACGGCTATGGCTACACCTTC	CASSHSKGGATDYGYGYTF
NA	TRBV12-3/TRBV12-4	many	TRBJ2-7	TGTGCCAGCGGGACGGGAGACTCCTACGAGCAGTACTTC	CASGTGDSYEQYF
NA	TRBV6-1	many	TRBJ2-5	TGTGCCAGCAGCCCACCAGCCCGACAAGAGACCCAGTACTTC	CASSPPARQETQYF
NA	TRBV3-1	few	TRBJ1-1	TGTGCCAGCAGCCAACTTCACGTCCCGAACACTGAAGCTTTCTTT	CASSQLHVPNTEAFF
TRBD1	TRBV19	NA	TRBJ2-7	TGTGCCAGTGCGGACAGGGGAAGGGACGAGCAGTACTTC	CASADRGRDEQYF
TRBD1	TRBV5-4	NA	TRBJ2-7	TGTGCCAGCAGCTGGTCCGGGACAGGGCTCTACGAGCAGTACTTC	CASSWSGTGLYEQYF
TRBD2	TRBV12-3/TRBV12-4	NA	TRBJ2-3	TGTGCCAGCAGTTTAGGGGAGGGAACAGATACGCAGTATTTT	CASSLGEGTDTQYF
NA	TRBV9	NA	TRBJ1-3	TGTGCCAGCAGCGGTGCCGGGACATTCTCTGGAAACACCATATATTTT	CASSGAGTFSGNTIYF
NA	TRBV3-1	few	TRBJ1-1	TGTGCCAGCAGCCAAGTGGCCTCCGTGGCCACTGAAGCTTTCTTT	CASSQVASVATEAFF
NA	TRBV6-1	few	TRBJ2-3	TGTGCCAGCAGTGCCCCGGGGCGGACTACGCAGTATTTT	CASSAPGRTTQYF
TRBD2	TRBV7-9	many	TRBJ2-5	TGTGCCAGCAGCCCGCCGGCGGGAGAGGCAGAGACCCAGTACTTC	CASSPPAGEAETQYF
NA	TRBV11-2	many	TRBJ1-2	TGTGCCAGCAGCTTAGGCCGCACAGGGTTTCACTATGGCTACACCTTC	CASSLGRTGFHYGYTF
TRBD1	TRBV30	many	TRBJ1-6	TGTGCCTGGACCGACAGGGCGAGGGCACCCCTCCACTTT	CAWTDRARAPLHF
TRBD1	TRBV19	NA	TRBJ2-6	TGTGCCAGTATGACAGGGGGCACCTCTGGGGCCAACGTCCTGACTTTC	CASMTGGTSGANVLTF
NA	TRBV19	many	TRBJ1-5	TGTGCCAGTAGTATACGACAGGTAGGCAATCAGCCCCAGCATTTT	CASSIRQVGNQPQHF
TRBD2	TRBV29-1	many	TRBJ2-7	TGCAGCGCCACCGGACTAGCGGGAGAAACCTACGAGCAGTACTTC	CSATGLAGETYEQYF
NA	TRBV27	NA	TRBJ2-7	TGTGCCAGCAGTTTACGGGGCGTCTTCTACGAGCAGTACTTC	CASSLRGVFYEQYF
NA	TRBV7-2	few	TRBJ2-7	TGTGCCAGCAGCCCCTACGTTATCTACGAGCAGTACTTC	CASSPYVIYEQYF
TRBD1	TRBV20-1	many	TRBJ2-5	TGCAGTGTCCGGACAGGGCCCCAGGAGACCCAGTACTTC	CSVRTGPQETQYF
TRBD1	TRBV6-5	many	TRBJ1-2	TGTGCCAGCAGTTACTCGGTGGGACAGGGATATGGCTACACCTTC	CASSYSVGQGYGYTF
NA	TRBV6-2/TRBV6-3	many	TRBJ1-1	TGTGCCAGCAGTTACGGCGACGGGACCGAGAACACTGAAGCTTTCTTT	CASSYGDGTENTEAFF
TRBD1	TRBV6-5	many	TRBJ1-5	TGTGCCAGCAGTTACAGGGGGCATCAGCCCCAGCATTTT	CASSYRGHQPQHF
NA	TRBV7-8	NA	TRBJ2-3	TGTGCCAGCAGCTTATGGGAAGGACAGACCACAGATACGCAGTATTTT	CASSLWEGQTTDTQYF
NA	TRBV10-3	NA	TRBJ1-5	TGTGCCATCAGTGAGAGGGATGTTGGCAATCAGCCCCAGCATTTT	CAISERDVGNQPQHF
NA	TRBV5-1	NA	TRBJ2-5	TGCGCCAGCAGCTTGTTTGCAGGGAACCAAGAGACCCAGTACTTC	CASSLFAGNQETQYF
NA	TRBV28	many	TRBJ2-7	TGTGCCAGCAGCGCCCCACCCCCCCTCCTCTACGAGCAGTACTTC	CASSAPPPLLYEQYF
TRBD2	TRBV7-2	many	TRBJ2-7	TGTGCCAGCAGCCCAGGACTAGTTGGGGAGCAGTACTTC	CASSPGLVGEQYF
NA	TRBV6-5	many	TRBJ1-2	TGTGCCAGCACTACAGGTTACTATGGCTACACCTTC	CASTTGYYGYTF
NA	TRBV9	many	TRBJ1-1	TGTGCCAGCAGCGTAAGAGGGAACACTGAAGCTTTCTTT	CASSVRGNTEAFF
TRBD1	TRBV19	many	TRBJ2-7	TGTGCCAGTAGTGGCACAGGGGGCGACCCCCTAGGGCAGTACTTC	CASSGTGGDPLGQYF
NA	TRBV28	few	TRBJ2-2	TGTGCCAGCAGTCAGGGGGGGCCGAACACCGGGGAGCTGTTTTTT	CASSQGGPNTGELFF